This T cell receptor (beta chain) was obtained from a study of T cells in localized non-small cell lung cancer (dated by TCRdb to the early 2020s). Turning to the overall study: Comparing tumors with uninvolved tumor-adjacent lungs, the study looked at the T cell repertoires of 236 patients with early-stage NSCLC. All 240 or so NSCLC patients in the cohort were treatment-naive and had localized lung tumors that were resected. The mean age of the NSCLC patients was just over 65 years, with 130 or so men and 95 to 110 women.

What the study reported, not specific to this receptor: Because multi-region tumor sequencing was not performed, intratumor heterogeneity could not be ruled out. Because the study design was exploratory, TCR variables were selected using unadjusted p-values without false-discovery rate correction. Of the top 100 tumor clones, a median of approximately 60 were detected in paired uninvolved adjacent lung; under 30 were also among that lung's top 100. Uninvolved tumor-adjacent lung showed the highest T cell clonality, higher than tumor, which suggests more focused antigenic responses in the adjacent lung. Longer overall survival was associated with higher blood T cell density, whereas shorter survival was associated with higher adjacent-lung clonality.

TCR beta CDR3 regions were sequenced from DNA using the immunoSEQ Assay. The study's own analysis went as follows. To compute T cell density, TCR beta template counts were normalized to usable DNA, which was estimated by amplifying housekeeping genes. The preseqR package was used to estimate richness by extrapolating to 400,000 templates for PBMC samples and to 120,000 templates for tissue samples. Clonality was defined by subtracting Pielou's evenness from one. Tissue-enriched TCRs were identified by differential abundance testing using productive amino-acid clonotypes, minimum total count 5 and alpha 0.1. The Jaccard Index and the Morisita Overlap Index were used to measure how much the repertoires overlapped between compartments. GLIPH grouped TCR beta CDR3s together with public tetramer-defined viral CDR3s, and a viral motif had to include at least three viral sequences and show V-gene enrichment. This immuneACCESS table, as held by TCRdb, lists in-frame sequences with V and J called but not all clones. Of the missing ones, under half trace to an unresolved V gene in checked studies; the others have no known cause. Clone size and V and J calls were adopted from that table, with D and trimming inferred from the DNA. A total of 50,000 to 65,000 clones appear in this sample, 81% of them only once. Jointly, the top ten make up around 4.6% of the sample.

The CDR3 covers 16 residues, taking in both the cysteine and the phenylalanine. CDR3 DNA is the only sequence kept; it has 48 bases, read in frame from the first base. CDR1 is given as ENHRY and CDR2 as SYGVKD, both from the germline V gene. V and J are trimmed by 5 bases and 4 bases, and the gene matches miss 10 bases of the junction. At diagnosis, peripheral blood, uninvolved tumor-adjacent lung and tumor were collected and were preserved as a mix of fresh-frozen and FFPE material. For TCR repertoire profiling, the blood samples were analyzed as peripheral blood mononuclear cells. In the case of this clone: Its binding antigen is unknown. The record has no base qualities; no much larger clone is one base away.

Recombination linked TRBV10-3 to TRBJ2-7; 11 central bases correspond to TRBD2. The input for sequencing was PBMCs, taken before any cancer treatment. The clonotype comes from a man aged 35 to 69 with stage II lung adenocarcinoma. The DNA sequence reads TGTGCCATCAGTTCCGGGACTAGCGGAGCCGGGTACGAGCAGTACTTC. It translates as CAISSGTSGAGYEQYF.